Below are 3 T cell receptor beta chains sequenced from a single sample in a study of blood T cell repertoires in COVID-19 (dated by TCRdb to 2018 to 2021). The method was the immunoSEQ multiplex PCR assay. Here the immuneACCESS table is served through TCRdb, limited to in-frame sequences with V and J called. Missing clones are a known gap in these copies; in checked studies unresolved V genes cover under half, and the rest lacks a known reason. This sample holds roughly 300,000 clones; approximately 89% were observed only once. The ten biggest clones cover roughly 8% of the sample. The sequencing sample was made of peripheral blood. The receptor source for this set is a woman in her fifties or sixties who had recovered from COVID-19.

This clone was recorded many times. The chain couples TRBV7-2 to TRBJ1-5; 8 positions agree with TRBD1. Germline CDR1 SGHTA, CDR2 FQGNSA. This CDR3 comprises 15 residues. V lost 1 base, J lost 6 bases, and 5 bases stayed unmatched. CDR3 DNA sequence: TGTGCCAGCAGCTTAGGACAGGGGAGGATTCAGCCCCAGCATTTT. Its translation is CASSLGQGRIQPQHF.

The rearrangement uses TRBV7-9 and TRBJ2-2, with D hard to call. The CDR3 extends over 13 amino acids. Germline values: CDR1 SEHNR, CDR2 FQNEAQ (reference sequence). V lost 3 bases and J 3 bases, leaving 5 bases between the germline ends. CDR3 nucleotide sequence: TGTGCCAGCAGCTTCCTTGACACCGGGGAGCTGTTTTTT. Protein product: CASSFLDTGELFF. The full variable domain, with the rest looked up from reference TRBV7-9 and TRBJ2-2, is DTGVSQNPRHKITKRGQNVTFRCDPISEHNRLYWYRQTLGQGPEFLTYFQNEAQLEKSRLLSDRFSAERPKGSFSTLEIQRTEQGDSAMYLCASSFLDTGELFFGEGSRLTVL.

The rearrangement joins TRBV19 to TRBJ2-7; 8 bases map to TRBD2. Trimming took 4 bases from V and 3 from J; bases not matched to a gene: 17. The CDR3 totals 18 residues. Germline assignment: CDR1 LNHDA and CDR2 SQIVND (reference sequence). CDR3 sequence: CASSSSKASRGGNYEQYF. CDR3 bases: TGTGCCAGTAGTAGTAGTAAGGCCTCCCGGGGGGGGAACTACGAGCAGTACTTC.